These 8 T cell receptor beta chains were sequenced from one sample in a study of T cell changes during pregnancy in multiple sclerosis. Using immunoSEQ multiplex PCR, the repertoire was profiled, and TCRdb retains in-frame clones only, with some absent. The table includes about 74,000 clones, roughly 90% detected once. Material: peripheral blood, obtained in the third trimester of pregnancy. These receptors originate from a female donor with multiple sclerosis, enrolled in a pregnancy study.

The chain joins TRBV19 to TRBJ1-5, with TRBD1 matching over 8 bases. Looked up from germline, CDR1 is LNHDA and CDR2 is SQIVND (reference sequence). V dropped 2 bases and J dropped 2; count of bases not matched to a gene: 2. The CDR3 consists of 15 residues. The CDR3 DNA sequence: TGTGCCAGTAGTATAATGGGACAGGGCAATCAGCCCCAGCATTTT. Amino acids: CASSIMGQGNQPQHF.

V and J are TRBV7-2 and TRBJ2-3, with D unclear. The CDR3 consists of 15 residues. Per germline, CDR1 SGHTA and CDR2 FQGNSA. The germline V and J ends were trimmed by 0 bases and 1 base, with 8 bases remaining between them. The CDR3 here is CASSLAGPGTDTQYF. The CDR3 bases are TGTGCCAGCAGCTTAGCGGGCCCAGGCACAGATACGCAGTATTTT. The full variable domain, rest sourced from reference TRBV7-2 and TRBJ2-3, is GAGVSQSPSNKVTEKGKDVELRCDPISGHTALYWYRQSLGQGLEFLIYFQGNSAPDKSGLPSDRFSAERTGGSVSTLTIQRTQQEDSAVYLCASSLAGPGTDTQYFGPGTRLTVL.

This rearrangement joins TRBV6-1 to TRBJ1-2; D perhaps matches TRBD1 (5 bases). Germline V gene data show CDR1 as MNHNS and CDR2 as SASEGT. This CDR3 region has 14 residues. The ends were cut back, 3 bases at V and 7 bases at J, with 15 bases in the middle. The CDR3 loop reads CASSDPSRGPGYTF. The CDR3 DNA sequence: TGTGCCAGCAGTGACCCGAGTAGGGGCCCTGGCTACACCTTC.

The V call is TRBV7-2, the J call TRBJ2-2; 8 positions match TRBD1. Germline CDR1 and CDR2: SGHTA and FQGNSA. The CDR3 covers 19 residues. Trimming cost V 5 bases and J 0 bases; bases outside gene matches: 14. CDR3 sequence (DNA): TGTGCCAGCAGCCGCTTCCCCCTGGACAGGGCCTCGAACACCGGGGAGCTGTTTTTT. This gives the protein CASSRFPLDRASNTGELFF.

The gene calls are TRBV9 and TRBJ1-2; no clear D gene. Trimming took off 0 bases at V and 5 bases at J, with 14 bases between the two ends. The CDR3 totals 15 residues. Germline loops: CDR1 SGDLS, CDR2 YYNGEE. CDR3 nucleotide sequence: TGTGCCAGCAGCGTAGGGTCCTCGGAGGTTTATGGCTACACCTTC. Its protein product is CASSVGSSEVYGYTF.

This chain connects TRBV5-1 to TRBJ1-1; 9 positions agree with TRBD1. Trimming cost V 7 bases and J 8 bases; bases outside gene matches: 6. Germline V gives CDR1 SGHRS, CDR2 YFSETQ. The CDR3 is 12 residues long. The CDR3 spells CASLDRGHEAFF. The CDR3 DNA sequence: TGCGCCAGCTTGGACAGGGGACACGAAGCTTTCTTT.

Here the CDR3 DNA reads TGTGCCAGCGTGGCCCCTGGGGCCAACGTCCTGACTTTC. Amino acid sequence: CASVAPGANVLTF. The chain combines TRBV28 with TRBJ2-6; no reliable D call. V gave up 8 bases and J gave up 2 bases, with 7 bases separating them. The CDR3 is made up of 13 amino acids. Per the germline V gene, CDR1 is MDHEN and CDR2 is SYDVKM. Drawing the rest from reference TRBV28 and TRBJ2-6, the complete variable domain is DVKVTQSSRYLVKRTGEKVFLECVQDMDHENMFWYRQDPGLGLRLIYFSYDVKMKEKGDIPEGYSVSREKKERFSLILESASTNQTSMYLCASVAPGANVLTFGAGSRLTVL.

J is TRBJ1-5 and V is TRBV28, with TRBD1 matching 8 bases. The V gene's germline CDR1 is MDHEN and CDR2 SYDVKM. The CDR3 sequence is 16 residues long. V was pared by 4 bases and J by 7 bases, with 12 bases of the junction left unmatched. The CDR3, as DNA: TGTGCCAGCAGTTCCCCCCGGACAGGGAGAGAACAGCCCCAGCATTTT. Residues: CASSSPRTGREQPQHF.